This T cell receptor beta chain was identified in a study of shared clonotypes between healthy human individuals. The method was immunoSEQ multiplex PCR; TCRdb's version includes in-frame clones alone and lacks a portion of them. The sample shows 1,500,000 or so clones, roughly 96% of them seen only once. The V segment lost 6 bases and the J segment 4 bases; nucleotides outside the gene matches: 8. In germline, CDR1 is MNHEY, CDR2 SVGAGI. There are 15 residues in the CDR3. This receptor was identified in a man aged 25-45 years in good health. This rearrangement joins TRBV6-5 to TRBJ2-3; 9 positions agree with TRBD2. Source material: naive CD4+ T cells sorted from blood. Subset specified: CD45RA+ positively selected. The CDR3 region has the DNA TGTGCCAGCAGGGCCTTAGCGGGAGCTTCAGATACGCAGTATTTT. Translated, it gives CASRALAGASDTQYF.